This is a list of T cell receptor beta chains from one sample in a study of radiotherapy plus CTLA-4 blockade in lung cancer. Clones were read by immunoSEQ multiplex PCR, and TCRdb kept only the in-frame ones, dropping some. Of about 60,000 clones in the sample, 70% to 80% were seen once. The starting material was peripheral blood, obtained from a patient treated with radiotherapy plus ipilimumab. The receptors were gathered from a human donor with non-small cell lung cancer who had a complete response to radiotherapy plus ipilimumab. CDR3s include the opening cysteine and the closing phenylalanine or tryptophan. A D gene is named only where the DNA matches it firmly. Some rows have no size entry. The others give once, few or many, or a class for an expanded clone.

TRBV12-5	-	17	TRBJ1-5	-	CASGLVTVTAVNQPQHF	TGTGCTAGTGGTTTGGTTACGGTGACGGCGGTGAATCAGCCCCAGCATTTT
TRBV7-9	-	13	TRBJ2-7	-	CASSLARGYEQYF	TGTGCCAGCAGCTTAGCTAGGGGATACGAGCAGTACTTC
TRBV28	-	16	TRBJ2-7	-	CASSLWRRDPRDEQYF	TGTGCCAGCAGTTTATGGAGGCGCGACCCTAGAGACGAGCAGTACTTC
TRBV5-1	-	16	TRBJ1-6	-	CASSLAQAQNNSPLHF	TGCGCCAGCAGCTTGGCACAGGCCCAAAATAATTCACCCCTCCACTTT
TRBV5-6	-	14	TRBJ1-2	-	CASSLLEGSFGYTF	TGTGCCAGCAGCTTGTTAGAGGGTTCGTTTGGCTACACCTTC
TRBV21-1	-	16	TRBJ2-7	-	CASSKAGGPRPYEQYF	TGTGCCAGCAGCAAAGCGGGGGGTCCCCGGCCCTACGAGCAGTACTTC
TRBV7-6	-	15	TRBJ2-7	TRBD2	CASSGPGLTPNEQYF	TGTGCCAGCAGCGGACCGGGACTAACTCCCAACGAGCAGTACTTC
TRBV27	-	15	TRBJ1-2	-	CASSFGAGLRGGYTF	-
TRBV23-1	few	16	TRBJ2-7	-	CASPQGRHGFSYEQYF	TGCGCCAGCCCCCAGGGGCGTCACGGCTTCTCCTACGAGCAGTACTTC
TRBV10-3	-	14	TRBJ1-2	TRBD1	CAISEGDSHYGYTF	TGTGCCATCAGTGAGGGGGACAGCCACTATGGCTACACCTTC
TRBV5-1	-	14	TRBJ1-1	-	CASSLKQGNTEAFF	TGCGCCAGCAGCTTAAAACAGGGGAACACTGAAGCTTTCTTT
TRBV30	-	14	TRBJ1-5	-	CAWSRLQGNQPQHF	TGTGCCTGGAGTAGGTTACAGGGCAATCAGCCCCAGCATTTT
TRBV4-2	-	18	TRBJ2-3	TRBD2	CASSQDVGLAGSTDTQYF	TGTGCCAGCAGCCAAGATGTTGGTCTAGCGGGGAGCACAGATACGCAGTATTTT
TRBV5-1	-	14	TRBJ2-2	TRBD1	CASIPDRETGELFF	TGCGCCAGCATCCCCGACAGGGAAACCGGGGAGCTGTTTTTT